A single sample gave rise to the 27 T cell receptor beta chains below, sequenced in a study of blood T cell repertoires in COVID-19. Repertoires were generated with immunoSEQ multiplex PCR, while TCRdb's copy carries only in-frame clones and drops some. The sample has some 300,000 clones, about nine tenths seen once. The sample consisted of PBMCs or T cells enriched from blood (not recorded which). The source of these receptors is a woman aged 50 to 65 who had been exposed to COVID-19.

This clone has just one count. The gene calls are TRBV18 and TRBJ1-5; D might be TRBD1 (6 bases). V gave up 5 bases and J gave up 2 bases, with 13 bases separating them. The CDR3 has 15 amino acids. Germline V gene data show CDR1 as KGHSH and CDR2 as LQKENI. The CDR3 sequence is CASSAGTTGNQPQHF. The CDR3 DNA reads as TGTGCCAGCTCAGCCGGGACAACGGGCAATCAGCCCCAGCATTTT.

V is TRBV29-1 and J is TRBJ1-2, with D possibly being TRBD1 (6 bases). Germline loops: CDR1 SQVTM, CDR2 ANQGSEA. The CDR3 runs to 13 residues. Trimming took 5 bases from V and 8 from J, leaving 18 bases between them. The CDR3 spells CSVRPTGSGGYTF. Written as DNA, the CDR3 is TGCAGCGTTCGACCTACAGGGTCCGGGGGCTACACCTTC. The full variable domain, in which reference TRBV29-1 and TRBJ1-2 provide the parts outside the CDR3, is SAVISQKPSRDICQRGTSLTIQCQVDSQVTMMFWYRQQPGQSLTLIATANQGSEATYESGFVIDKFPISRPNLTFSTLTVSNMSPEDSSIYLCSVRPTGSGGYTFGSGTRLTVV.

The CDR3 region has the DNA TGCGCCAGCAGCTTGGCCCGGAGCGGGGGGTCCTACGAGCAGTACTTC. This sequence encodes CASSLARSGGSYEQYF. This rearrangement joins TRBV5-1 to TRBJ2-7; 9 bases fit TRBD2. The J segment lost 1 base and the V segment lost 0 bases, leaving 5 bases of the junction unmatched. The CDR3 is made up of 16 amino acids. Germline values: CDR1 SGHRS, CDR2 YFSETQ.

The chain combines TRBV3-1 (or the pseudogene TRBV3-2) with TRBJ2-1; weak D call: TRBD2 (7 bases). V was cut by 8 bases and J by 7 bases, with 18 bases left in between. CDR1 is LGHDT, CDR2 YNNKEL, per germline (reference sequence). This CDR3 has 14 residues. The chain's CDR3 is CASDGGPRGNEQFF. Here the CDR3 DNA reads TGTGCCAGCGACGGGGGGCCCAGAGGTAATGAGCAGTTCTTC.

The CDR3 DNA is TGTGCCAGCAGCCCGAGGCCAGGGTTTGCAGACTACGAGCAGTACTTC. It yields the protein CASSPRPGFADYEQYF. V is TRBV11-2 and J is TRBJ2-7, with D perhaps matching TRBD1 (5 bases). Germline assignment: CDR1 SGHAT and CDR2 FQNNGV. The V end was cut by 5 bases, the J end by 3 bases, with 20 bases between. There are 16 residues in the CDR3.

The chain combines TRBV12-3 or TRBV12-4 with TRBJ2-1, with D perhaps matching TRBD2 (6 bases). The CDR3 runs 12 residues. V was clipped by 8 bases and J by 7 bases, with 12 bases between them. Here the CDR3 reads CASRGERNEQFF. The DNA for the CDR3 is TGTGCCAGCCGCGGGGAAAGGAATGAGCAGTTCTTC.

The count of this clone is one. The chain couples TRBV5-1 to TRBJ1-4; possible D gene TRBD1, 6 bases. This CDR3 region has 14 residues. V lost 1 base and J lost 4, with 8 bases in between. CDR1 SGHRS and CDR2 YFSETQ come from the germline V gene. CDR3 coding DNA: TGCGCCAGCAGCTTGAGGACAGATAATGAAAAACTGTTTTTT. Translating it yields CASSLRTDNEKLFF.

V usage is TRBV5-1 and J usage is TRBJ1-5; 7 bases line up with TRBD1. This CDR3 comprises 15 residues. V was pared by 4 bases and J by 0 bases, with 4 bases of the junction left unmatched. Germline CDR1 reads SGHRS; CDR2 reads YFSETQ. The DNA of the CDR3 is TGCGCCAGCAGCCTAACAGGGGCTAGCAATCAGCCCCAGCATTTT. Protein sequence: CASSLTGASNQPQHF.

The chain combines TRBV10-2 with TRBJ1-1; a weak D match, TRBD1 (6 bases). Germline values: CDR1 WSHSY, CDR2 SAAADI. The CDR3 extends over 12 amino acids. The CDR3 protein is CAGGGSRTEAFF. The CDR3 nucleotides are TGCGCGGGGGGGGGCTCAAGGACTGAAGCTTTCTTT.

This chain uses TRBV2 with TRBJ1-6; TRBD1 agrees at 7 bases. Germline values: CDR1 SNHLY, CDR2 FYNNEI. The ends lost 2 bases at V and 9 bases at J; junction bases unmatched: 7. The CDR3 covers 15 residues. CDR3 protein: CASSELGQKSSPLHF. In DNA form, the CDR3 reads TGTGCCAGCAGTGAACTGGGACAGAAATCTTCACCCCTCCACTTT.

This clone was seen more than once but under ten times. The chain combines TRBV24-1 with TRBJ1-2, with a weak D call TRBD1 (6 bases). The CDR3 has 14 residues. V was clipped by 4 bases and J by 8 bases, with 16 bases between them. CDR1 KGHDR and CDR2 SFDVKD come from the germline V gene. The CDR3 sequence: CATSDPRTGYGYTF. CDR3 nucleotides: TGTGCCACCAGTGACCCTCGAACAGGGTACGGCTACACCTTC.

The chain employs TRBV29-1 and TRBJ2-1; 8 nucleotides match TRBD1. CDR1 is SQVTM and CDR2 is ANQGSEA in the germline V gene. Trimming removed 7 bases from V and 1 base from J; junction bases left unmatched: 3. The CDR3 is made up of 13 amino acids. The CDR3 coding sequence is TGCAGCGCTCGACAGGGGTCCTACAATGAGCAGTTCTTC. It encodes CSARQGSYNEQFF.

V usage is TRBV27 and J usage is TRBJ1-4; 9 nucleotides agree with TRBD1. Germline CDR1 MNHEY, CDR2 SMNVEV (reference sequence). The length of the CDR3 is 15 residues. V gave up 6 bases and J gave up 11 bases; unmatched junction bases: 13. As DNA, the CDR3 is TGTGCCAGCAGCTCGATCCGGGACAGGGCTAGCAAACTGTTTTTT. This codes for CASSSIRDRASKLFF.

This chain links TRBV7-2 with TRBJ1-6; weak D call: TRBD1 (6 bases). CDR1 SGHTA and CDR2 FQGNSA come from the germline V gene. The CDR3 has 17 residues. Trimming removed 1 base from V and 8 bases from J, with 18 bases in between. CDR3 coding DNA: TGTGCCAGCAGCTTAGAGACAGGCCCTACGGGGTATTCACCCCTCCACTTT. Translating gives CASSLETGPTGYSPLHF.

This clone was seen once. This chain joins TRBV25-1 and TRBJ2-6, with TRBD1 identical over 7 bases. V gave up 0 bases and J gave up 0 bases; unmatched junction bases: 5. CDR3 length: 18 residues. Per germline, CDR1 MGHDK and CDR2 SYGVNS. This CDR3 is CASSEYTGASSGANVLTF. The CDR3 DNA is TGTGCCAGCAGTGAATATACAGGGGCCAGCTCTGGGGCCAACGTCCTGACTTTC.

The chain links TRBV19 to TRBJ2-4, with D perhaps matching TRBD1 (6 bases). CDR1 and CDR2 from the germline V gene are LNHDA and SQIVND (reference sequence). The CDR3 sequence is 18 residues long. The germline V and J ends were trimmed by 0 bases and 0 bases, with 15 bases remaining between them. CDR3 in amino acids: CASSIDLSVTGAKNIQYF. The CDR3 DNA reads TGTGCCAGTAGTATAGATCTCTCAGTGACAGGAGCCAAAAACATTCAGTACTTC.

The CDR3, as DNA: TGTGCCATCAGCGGACTAGCAGACTACGAGCAGTACTTC. Its protein product is CAISGLADYEQYF. The chain combines TRBV10-3 with TRBJ2-7; 8 positions agree with TRBD2. V lost 6 bases and J lost 3; bases outside the gene matches: 4. The CDR3 consists of 13 residues. Germline V gene sequence: CDR1 ENHRY, CDR2 SYGVKD.

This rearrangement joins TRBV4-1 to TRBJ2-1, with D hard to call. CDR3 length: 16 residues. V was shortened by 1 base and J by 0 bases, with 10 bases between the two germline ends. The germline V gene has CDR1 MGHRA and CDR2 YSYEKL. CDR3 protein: CASSQAWANSYNEQFF. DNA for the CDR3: TGCGCCAGCAGCCAAGCATGGGCCAACTCCTACAATGAGCAGTTCTTC.

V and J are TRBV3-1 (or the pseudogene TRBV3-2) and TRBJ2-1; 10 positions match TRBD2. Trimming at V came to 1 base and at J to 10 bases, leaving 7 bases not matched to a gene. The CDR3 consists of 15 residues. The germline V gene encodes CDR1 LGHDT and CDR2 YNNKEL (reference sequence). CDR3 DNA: TGTGCCAGCAGCCAAGTGGCCCTAGCGGGGGCCGAGCAGTTCTTC. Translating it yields CASSQVALAGAEQFF.

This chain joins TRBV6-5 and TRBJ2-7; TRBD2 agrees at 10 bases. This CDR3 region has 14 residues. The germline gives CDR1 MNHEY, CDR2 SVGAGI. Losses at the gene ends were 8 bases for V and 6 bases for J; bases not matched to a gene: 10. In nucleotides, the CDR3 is TGTGCCAGCGTAAGAACTAGCGGGGCAACCGAGCAGTACTTC. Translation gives CASVRTSGATEQYF.

The CDR3 is CAISTGSNEKLFF. In DNA form, the CDR3 reads TGTGCCATCAGTACAGGAAGTAATGAAAAACTGTTTTTT. The chain combines TRBV10-3 with TRBJ1-4; possible D gene TRBD1, 5 bases. CDR1 and CDR2 from the germline V gene are ENHRY and SYGVKD. Trimming stripped 5 bases from V and 4 bases from J, with 8 bases between. This CDR3 is built from 13 residues.

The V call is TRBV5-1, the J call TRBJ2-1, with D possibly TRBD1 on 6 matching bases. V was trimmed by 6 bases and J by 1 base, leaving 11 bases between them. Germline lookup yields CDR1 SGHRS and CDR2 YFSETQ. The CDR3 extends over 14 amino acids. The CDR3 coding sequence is TGCGCCAGCAACCTGGACAGTTCCTACAATGAGCAGTTCTTC. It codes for CASNLDSSYNEQFF.

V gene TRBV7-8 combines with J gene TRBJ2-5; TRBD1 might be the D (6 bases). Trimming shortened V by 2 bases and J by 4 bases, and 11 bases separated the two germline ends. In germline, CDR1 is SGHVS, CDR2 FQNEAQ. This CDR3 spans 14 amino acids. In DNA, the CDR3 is TGTGCCAGCAGCTTAAAGGTCAGGGGAGAGACCCAGTACTTC. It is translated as CASSLKVRGETQYF.

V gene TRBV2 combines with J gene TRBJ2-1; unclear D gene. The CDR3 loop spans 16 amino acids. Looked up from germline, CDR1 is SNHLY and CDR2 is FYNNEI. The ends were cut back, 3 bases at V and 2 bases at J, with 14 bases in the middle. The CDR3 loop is CASSEVGGMPYNEQFF. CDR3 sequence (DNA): TGTGCCAGCAGTGAGGTCGGCGGTATGCCCTACAATGAGCAGTTCTTC.

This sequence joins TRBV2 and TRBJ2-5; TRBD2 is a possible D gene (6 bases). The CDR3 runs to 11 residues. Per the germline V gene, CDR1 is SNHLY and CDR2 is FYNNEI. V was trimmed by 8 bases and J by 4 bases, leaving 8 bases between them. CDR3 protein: CASAGLETQYF. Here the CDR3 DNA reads TGTGCCAGCGCGGGACTAGAGACCCAGTACTTC.

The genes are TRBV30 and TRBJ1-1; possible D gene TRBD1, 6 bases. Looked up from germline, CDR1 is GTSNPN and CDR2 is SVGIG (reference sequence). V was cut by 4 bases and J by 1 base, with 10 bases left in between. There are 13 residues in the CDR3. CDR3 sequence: CAWKRTENTEAFF. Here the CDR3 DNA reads TGTGCCTGGAAACGGACAGAGAACACTGAAGCTTTCTTT. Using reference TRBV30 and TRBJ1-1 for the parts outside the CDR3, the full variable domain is SQTIHQWPATLVQPVGSPLSLECTVEGTSNPNLYWYRQAAGRGLQLLFYSVGIGQISSEVPQNLSASRPQDRQFILSSKKLLLSDSGFYLCAWKRTENTEAFFGQGTRLTVV.

The chain's CDR3 is CASSSVVPPREGQPQHF. Here the CDR3 DNA reads TGTGCCAGCAGCTCGGTGGTCCCCCCGAGGGAAGGTCAGCCCCAGCATTTT. The chain employs TRBV7-2 and TRBJ1-5; D gene ambiguous. Germline values: CDR1 SGHTA, CDR2 FQGNSA. The length of the CDR3 is 17 residues. The V and J ends lost 4 bases and 6 bases respectively, with 22 bases between them. Full variable domain (missing parts from reference TRBV7-2 and TRBJ1-5): GAGVSQSPSNKVTEKGKDVELRCDPISGHTALYWYRQSLGQGLEFLIYFQGNSAPDKSGLPSDRFSAERTGGSVSTLTIQRTQQEDSAVYLCASSSVVPPREGQPQHFGDGTRLSIL.